This record looks at one TCR beta chain sequence and its context. This record belongs to a study of control samples from healthy donors and cancer patients. The CDR3 extends over 13 amino acids. V gave up 6 bases and J gave up 3 bases; unmatched junction bases: 2. Germline V gene lookup returns CDR1 MNHEY and CDR2 SMNVEV (reference sequence). The protocol was immunoSEQ multiplex PCR, while the TCRdb copy is restricted to in-frame clones and leaves out a portion. The sample contains 89,000 or so clones, approximately 89% of which appear only once. Sequencing was performed on blood. V usage is TRBV27 and J usage is TRBJ1-3; 7 nucleotides agree with TRBD1. The receptor was derived from a man aged 50 to 59 in good health. The CDR3 bases are TGTGCCAGCAGAAGGACAGGTGGAAACACCATATATTTT. Residues: CASRRTGGNTIYF.